Listed here is a single T cell receptor beta chain. The V and J ends lost 4 bases and 3 bases, in that order; junction bases with no gene match: 4. Germline V gives CDR1 SGHDT, CDR2 YYEEEE. The CDR3 is 13 amino acids. Only in-frame clones appear in the TCRdb table, and some are missing; sequencing was by immunoSEQ multiplex PCR. The sample consists of hundreds of thousands of clones, around 87% of them appearing once. This sample was taken from a study of blood T cell repertoires in COVID-19. The sequence derives from a woman in her 30s with acute COVID-19. Sequenced input: PBMCs or T cells enriched from blood (not recorded which). This chain links TRBV5-6 with TRBJ2-7; the match to TRBD1 covers 7 bases. The DNA of the CDR3 is TGTGCCAGCAGCGGCCGGGACAGCTACGAGCAGTACTTC. Its protein product is CASSGRDSYEQYF.